A single sample gave rise to the 8 T cell receptor beta chains below, sequenced in a study of vaccination and CD4 T cells after COVID-19. Antigens of these TCRs are unknown. The treatment here: approximately 10-day PBMC culture with coronavirus spike peptide pools or control peptides (ViraFEST assay). Cultured CD4+ T-cell DNA underwent Oncomine TCR Beta short-read sequencing. TCRdb reprocessed the PCR reads with MiXCR, giving one entry per CDR3 protein. The sample has 15,000 to 20,000 distinct CDR3 sequences, around 59% seen once. Sequenced material: CD4+ T cells from blood, cultured in vitro, taken after SARS-CoV-2 vaccination. The receptors derive from a human donor who had recovered from COVID-19.

The J gene is TRBJ2-5, the V gene TRBV20-1; no clear D gene. The CDR3 covers 11 residues. With 3 bases removed from V and 4 bases from J, the gap between germline ends came to 6 bases. From germline, CDR1 is DFQATT and CDR2 SNEGSKA (reference sequence). CDR3 in amino acids: CSASVGETQYF. The CDR3, as DNA: TGCAGTGCTAGTGTTGGAGAGACCCAGTACTTC.

The chain joins TRBV20-1 to TRBJ2-3; TRBD1 is a possible D gene (5 bases). V was trimmed by 0 bases and J by 0 bases, leaving 16 bases between them. Germline V gene data show CDR1 as DFQATT and CDR2 as SNEGSKA (reference sequence). The CDR3 loop spans 17 amino acids. The CDR3 nucleotides are TGCAGTGCTAGAGATCTTAAACGACAGCCGAGCACAGATACGCAGTATTTT. Amino acid sequence: CSARDLKRQPSTDTQYF.

This chain uses TRBV6-1 with TRBJ1-1; no clear D. Trimming pared 4 bases from V and 0 bases from J, leaving 12 bases between. CDR1 is MNHNS, CDR2 SASEGT, per germline. The CDR3 totals 15 residues. CDR3 region: CASSVEGVVNTEAFF. CDR3 DNA sequence: TGTGCCAGCAGTGTGGAGGGTGTCGTGAACACTGAAGCTTTCTTT.

V is TRBV25-1 and J is TRBJ1-1, with D unresolved. The germline V gene has CDR1 MGHDK and CDR2 SYGVNS. V was clipped by 6 bases and J by 4 bases, with 15 bases between them. This CDR3 comprises 14 residues. The CDR3 DNA reads TGTGCCAGCAGAGGTGACATTTACTCCACTGAAGCTTTCTTT. Protein sequence: CASRGDIYSTEAFF. Variable domain in full (rest from reference TRBV25-1 and TRBJ1-1): EADIYQTPRYLVIGTGKKITLECSQTMGHDKMYWYQQDPGMELHLIHYSYGVNSTEKGDLSSESTVSRIRTEHFPLTLESARPSHTSQYLCASRGDIYSTEAFFGQGTRLTVV.

This chain joins TRBV20-1 and TRBJ1-5, with D perhaps TRBD1 (5 bases). Germline V gene sequence: CDR1 DFQATT, CDR2 SNEGSKA (reference sequence). This CDR3 contains 15 residues. Trimming stripped 3 bases from V and 3 bases from J, with 15 bases between. CDR3 DNA sequence: TGCAGTGCTAGCGAGCCAGGGAAGGACAATCAGCCCCAGCATTTT. This translates into CSASEPGKDNQPQHF.

This clonotype was recorded a few times. The V and J genes are TRBV2 and TRBJ1-5; TRBD1 matches 8 bases. The ends lost 7 bases at V and 4 bases at J; junction bases unmatched: 3. Germline V CDR1 and CDR2: SNHLY, FYNNEI. The CDR3 is 13 residues long. The CDR3 region is CASTRQGNQPQHF. For the CDR3, the DNA is TGTGCCAGCACACGACAGGGGAATCAGCCCCAGCATTTT. The whole variable domain, remainder taken from reference TRBV2 and TRBJ1-5, is EPEVTQTPSHQVTQMGQEVILRCVPISNHLYFYWYRQILGQKVEFLVSFYNNEISEKSEIFDDQFSVERPDGSNFTLKIRSTKLEDSAMYFCASTRQGNQPQHFGDGTRLSIL.

This clonotype was seen a few times. The V and J genes are TRBV19 and TRBJ2-1, with 7 nucleotides matching TRBD2. Per the germline V gene, CDR1 is LNHDA and CDR2 is SQIVND (reference sequence). CDR3 length equals 13 residues. With 1 base clipped from V and 9 bases from J, the junction kept 3 bases outside the gene matches. The CDR3 DNA reads TGTGCCAGTAGTATAGGGAGGGAGGGTGAGCAGTTCTTC. It codes for CASSIGREGEQFF.

This clonotype was recorded a few times. CDR3 sequence: CSASSDRGPIFQSPLHF. CDR3 DNA sequence: TGCAGTGCTAGCTCTGACAGGGGGCCGATTTTTCAATCACCCCTCCACTTT. V is TRBV20-1 and J is TRBJ1-6; 10 bases agree with TRBD1. The CDR3 consists of 17 residues. With 3 bases clipped from V and 10 bases from J, the junction kept 15 bases outside the gene matches. Germline V CDR1 and CDR2: DFQATT, SNEGSKA (reference sequence).